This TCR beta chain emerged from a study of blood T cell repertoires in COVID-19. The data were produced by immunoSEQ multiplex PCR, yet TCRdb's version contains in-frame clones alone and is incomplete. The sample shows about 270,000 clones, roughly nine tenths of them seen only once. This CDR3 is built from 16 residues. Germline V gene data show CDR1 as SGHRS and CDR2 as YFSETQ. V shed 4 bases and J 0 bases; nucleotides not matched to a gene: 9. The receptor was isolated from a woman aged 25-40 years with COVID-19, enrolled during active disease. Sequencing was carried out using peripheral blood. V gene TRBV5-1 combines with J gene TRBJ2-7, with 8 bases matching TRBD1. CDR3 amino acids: CASSPSTGVVSYEQYF. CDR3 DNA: TGCGCCAGCAGCCCATCGACAGGGGTTGTCTCCTACGAGCAGTACTTC.